These T cell receptor beta chains were read from a single sample in a study of blood T cells in healthy people across ages. Each CDR3 protein gets one entry after TCRdb re-called the 5' RACE reads with MiXCR. The table includes about a million distinct CDR3 sequences, around two fifths detected once. The material sequenced was blood. The receptors come from a man younger than 30 in good health. Each CDR3 is given with its conserved first and last residue. The D gene is left open where the match is weak. Clone sizes are given selectively: once, few, many, or a class where the clone is expanded.

J gene,CDR3 length,V gene,D gene,clone size,CDR3 DNA,CDR3 protein
TRBJ2-7,13,TRBV20-1,NA,NA,TGCAGTGCCTTGAAGGAGAACTCCTACGAGCAGTACTTC,CSALKENSYEQYF
TRBJ1-5,14,TRBV20-1,TRBD1,NA,TGCAGTGCTAAACAGGGGACCCGTGATCAGCCCCAGCATTTT,CSAKQGTRDQPQHF
TRBJ2-7,15,TRBV12-3/TRBV12-4,TRBD1,few,TGTGCCAGCAGCCGCCGACAGGGTACCTCCTACGAGCAGTACTTC,CASSRRQGTSYEQYF
TRBJ2-3,19,TRBV19,TRBD1,NA,TGTGCCAGTAGTTCGGGACAGGGGCGTCCCATCATTAGCACAGATACGCAGTATTTT,CASSSGQGRPIISTDTQYF
TRBJ1-1,12,TRBV6-6,NA,NA,TGTGCCCGCAGGGTTAGAGACACTGAAGCTTTCTTT,CARRVRDTEAFF
TRBJ1-4,14,TRBV20-1,NA,NA,TGCAGTGCTCTCCCCCGGACTGATAATGAAAAACTGTTTTTT,CSALPRTDNEKLFF
TRBJ2-5,14,TRBV3-1,TRBD1,NA,TGTGCCAGCAGCCAAGGAGGGACAGGGTCAACCCAGTACTTC,CASSQGGTGSTQYF
TRBJ2-7,15,TRBV5-1,NA,NA,TGCGCCAGCACCCCAGGGGCGGAGCTCAACAATGAGCAGTACTTC,CASTPGAELNNEQYF
TRBJ2-1,14,TRBV7-8,NA,few,TGTGCCAGCAGCCCCGTACAGGCCGGCAATGAGCAGTTCTTC,CASSPVQAGNEQFF
TRBJ1-5,15,TRBV20-1,TRBD1,few,TGCAGTGCATCCGACAGGGCCCCTGGCAATCAGCCCCAGCATTTT,CSASDRAPGNQPQHF